This T cell receptor (beta chain) was recorded in a study of regulatory T cells in long-lasting Graves disease (dated by TCRdb to the early 2020s). Study-wide context: Persistent Graves' disease meant more than 5 years of antithyroid drug treatment with TSH receptor autoantibodies that stayed positive. This study used TCR sequencing and RNA sequencing of peripheral blood to compare persistent Graves' disease patients against newly diagnosed Graves' disease patients. The study took place in China and was registered as a clinical trial. TCR sequencing covered 13 persistent and 20 or so newly diagnosed Graves' disease patients, 33 samples in total. Persistent Graves' disease patients in the clinical cohort had taken antithyroid drugs for roughly ten years on average.

Libraries were prepared through multiplex PCR. The sequencing machine was an Illumina HiSeq 4000. CDR3 regions were amplified by Arm-PCR with iRepertoire HTBI primers to construct TCR beta libraries. Before sequencing, the PCR products underwent gel purification. The authors processed their data as follows. Across samples, approximately 68 TRBV and 14 TRBJ segments were identified and used for gene usage analysis of CDR3 amino acid clonotypes. Filtered high-quality paired reads were merged into contigs using COPE and FqMerger. BLAST was used to align contigs to IMGT TRBV, TRBD and TRBJ reference genes, and CDR3 was defined according to IMGT. Any clonotype with a frequency above 0.1% was counted as a highly expanded clone. Repertoire diversity was measured by Shannon entropy, and V-J evenness by the Gini coefficient. Clonotypes shared by more than one individual were considered public. Using fastp at Q25 and MiXCR, TCRdb reprocessed the public reads and kept productive beta chains. Merged by CDR3 protein, the rows form single entries marked with the most common genes and DNA. Here the V and J calls rest on TCRdb's processing, not on the authors' analysis. Present in this sample are about 660,000 distinct CDR3 sequences, about 30% of which were seen just once. 42% of the sample is taken by the ten largest.

As concerns this clonotype: Its antigen remains unidentified. This may be a read error: a much more frequent sequence differs by one nucleotide.

The time point label, read with the paper, signifies: persistent/refractory GD, antithyroid drugs over 5 years with positive TRAb. RNA was extracted from PBMCs in TRIzol for both TCR sequencing and RNA sequencing. The diagnosis of Graves' disease was made according to American Thyroid Association guidelines. Patients were recruited from an endocrinology department in Xi'an, China. From each patient, 7.5 to 9.5 milliliters of peripheral blood was collected into an EDTA anticoagulant tube. Ficoll Paque Plus density gradient separation was used to isolate PBMCs, and no additional T cell sorting was done. An Agilent 2100 Bioanalyzer and agarose gel were used to assess RNA quality, and a NanoDrop 2000 was used to measure RNA concentration. Beyond this particular receptor, the publication reports: Only peripheral blood was studied, because thyroid tissue, the primary lesion, was inaccessible. More public clonotypes were shared among persistent patients (2,741) than among newly diagnosed patients (approximately 930). The authors noted that the small sample size was a limitation that may lower accuracy. Only the TCR beta chain was sequenced and analyzed. Compared with newly diagnosed patients, persistent Graves' disease patients had lower TCR Shannon entropy and fewer highly expanded clones, which suggests clonal expansion.

The clonotype originates from a female donor with Graves disease. Sequencing used peripheral blood mononuclear cells (PBMCs), obtained when the disease was refractory, from a patient treated with antithyroid drugs.

The CDR3 corresponds to CSARASSSHNSPLHF. The DNA is as follows: TGCAGTGCAAGGGCATCCAGCTCCCATAATTCACCCCTCCACTTT. This sequence uses TRBV20-1 and TRBJ1-6; the D gene assignment is ambiguous. CDR3 length: 15 amino acids, cysteine to phenylalanine. Only the CDR3 region is kept as DNA, spanning 45 bases read in frame from base 1. From the germline V gene (reference sequence), CDR1 is DFQATT and CDR2 is SNEGSKA.